This T cell receptor (beta chain) was sequenced for a study of technical replicates of blood from a few donors. Clones were sequenced by immunoSEQ multiplex PCR, and TCRdb holds only the in-frame ones, with some missing. The table records tens of thousands of clones, 90% to 95% of them present only once. This receptor was taken from a human donor in good health. The sample consisted of T cells isolated from PBMCs.

CDR3 in amino acids: CASSHAPGGGGKYF. The CDR3 DNA follows: TGCGCCAGCAGCCATGCACCCGGAGGCGGGGGGAAGTATTTT. The J gene is TRBJ2-3, the V gene TRBV4-1; the match to TRBD2 covers 8 bases. Germline CDR1 is MGHRA and CDR2 is YSYEKL. With V trimmed by 3 bases and J by 13 bases, 12 bases remained unmatched. The CDR3 length is 14 residues.